This T cell receptor beta chain was profiled in a study of T cell repertoires in cytomegalovirus infection. Study overall: Public TCR beta signatures were indicative of both CMV infection and a matching HLA type.

On this clonotype itself: The antigen is unknown.

TCRdb reanalysed the reads using MiXCR and keeps one entry per CDR3 protein. The table records about 300,000 distinct CDR3 sequences, under 30% of them present only once. Per germline, CDR1 MDHEN and CDR2 SYDVKM. This CDR3 contains 16 residues. Trimming left V 0 bases short and J 7 bases short, with 16 bases between. Study-level findings and limits: Frequencies of public TCR beta families were cumulated, and this identified carriers of CMV plus the relevant HLA. Ex vivo responses were dominated by HLA-C-restricted CMV-specific TCR beta clonotypes.

The material sequenced was PBMCs. This sequence joins TRBV28 and TRBJ2-1; perhaps TRBD2 as D (6 bases). This sequence was found in a human donor in good health (CMV status not recorded). Some clones in this sample may be carry-over from other donors' samples. CDR3 loop: CASSLWGRRETNEQFF. As DNA, the CDR3 is TGTGCCAGCAGTTTATGGGGGCGGCGGGAAACGAATGAGCAGTTCTTC.